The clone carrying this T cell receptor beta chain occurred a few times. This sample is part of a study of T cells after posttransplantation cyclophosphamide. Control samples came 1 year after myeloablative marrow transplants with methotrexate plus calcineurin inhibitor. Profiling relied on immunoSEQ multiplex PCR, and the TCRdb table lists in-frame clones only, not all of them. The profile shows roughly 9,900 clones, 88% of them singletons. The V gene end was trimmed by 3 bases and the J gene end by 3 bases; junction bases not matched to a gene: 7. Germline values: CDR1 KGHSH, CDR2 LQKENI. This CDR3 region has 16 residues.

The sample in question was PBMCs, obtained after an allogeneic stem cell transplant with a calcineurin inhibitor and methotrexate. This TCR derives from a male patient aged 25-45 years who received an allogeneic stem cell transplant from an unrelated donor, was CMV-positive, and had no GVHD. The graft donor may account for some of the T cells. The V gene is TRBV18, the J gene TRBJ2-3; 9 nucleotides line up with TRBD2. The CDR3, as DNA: TGTGCCAGCTCACCGTCGGTAGCGGGAGTGACAGATACGCAGTATTTT. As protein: CASSPSVAGVTDTQYF.